Listed below are T cell receptor beta chains from one sample, sequenced in a study of CD8 T cells in Susac syndrome. Each CDR3 protein is one row after TCRdb ran MiXCR on the immunoSEQ multiplex PCR reads. In the table there are 400,000 or so distinct CDR3 sequences, around 83% of which are singletons. Sequenced input: CD8+ T cells from PBMCs. The source is a human donor with multiple sclerosis. CDR3s include the opening cysteine and the closing phenylalanine or tryptophan. Each record gives: D gene, J gene, clone size, V gene, CDR3 protein, CDR3 DNA. A D gene is named only where the DNA matches it firmly. The size of a clone is reported for some rows only, either as once, few or many, or as a class for expanded clones.

TRBD2,TRBJ2-7,-,TRBV30,CAWSVGLAGSYEQYF,TGTGCCTGGAGTGTGGGTCTAGCGGGCTCCTACGAGCAGTACTTC
-,TRBJ2-1,-,TRBV7-8,CATSTDPGVDEQFF,TGTGCCACCTCGACAGACCCCGGGGTCGATGAGCAGTTCTTC
-,TRBJ2-7,-,TRBV5-1,CASSGASYEQYF,TGCGCCAGCAGCGGTGCGAGCTACGAGCAGTACTTC
-,TRBJ2-7,few,TRBV27,CASSLRISYEQYF,TGTGCCAGCAGTTTACGGATCTCCTACGAGCAGTACTTC
-,TRBJ1-1,-,TRBV30,CAWSVQGWNTEAFF,TGTGCCTGGAGTGTTCAGGGGTGGAACACTGAAGCTTTCTTT
-,TRBJ2-7,-,TRBV27,CASSLKSTYEQYF,TGTGCCAGCAGTTTAAAATCAACCTACGAGCAGTACTTC
-,TRBJ2-3,-,TRBV6-1,CASSERPWDSTDTQYF,TGTGCCAGCAGTGAACGCCCCTGGGACTCCACAGATACGCAGTATTTT
-,TRBJ2-3,-,TRBV10-1,CASSESGSGLDTQYF,TGCGCCAGCAGTGAGTCCGGGAGTGGCTTAGATACGCAGTATTTT
-,TRBJ2-3,-,TRBV10-3,CAISESRTDTQYF,TGTGCCATCAGTGAGTCCAGGACAGATACGCAGTATTTT
TRBD1,TRBJ2-1,-,TRBV5-1,CASSFLGQGRRVDNEQFF,TGCGCCAGCAGCTTCCTGGGACAGGGTCGGCGGGTGGACAATGAGCAGTTCTTC
-,TRBJ1-5,-,TRBV19,CASSINIGGNQPQHF,TGTGCCAGTAGTATAAATATAGGGGGCAATCAGCCCCAGCATTTT
TRBD1,TRBJ1-6,-,TRBV6-5,CASSYPPGQGSNSYNSPLHF,TGTGCCAGCAGTTACCCACCGGGACAGGGATCCAACTCCTATAATTCACCCCTCCACTTT
-,TRBJ1-5,-,TRBV30,CAWSQGDPIYGSNQPQHF,TGTGCCTGGAGCCAGGGCGACCCTATATATGGGAGCAATCAGCCCCAGCATTTT
-,TRBJ1-3,-,TRBV4-1,CASSQVGSSGNTIYF,TGCGCCAGCAGCCAAGTCGGTTCCTCTGGAAACACCATATATTTT
-,TRBJ2-7,few,TRBV19,CASSLGPGAYEQYF,TGTGCCAGTAGCCTTGGGCCCGGGGCCTACGAGCAGTACTTC
-,TRBJ1-1,-,TRBV6-5,CASSYSPAGELNTEAFF,TGTGCCAGCAGTTACTCGCCGGCAGGCGAATTGAACACTGAAGCTTTCTTT
-,TRBJ2-1,-,TRBV19,CASSIGLENNEQFF,TGTGCCAGTAGTATAGGACTAGAAAACAATGAGCAGTTCTTC
-,TRBJ1-1,-,TRBV19,CASSIVWENTEAFF,TGTGCCAGTAGTATTGTGTGGGAGAACACTGAAGCTTTCTTT
TRBD2,TRBJ2-2,-,TRBV30,CAWSMASGSSGELFF,TGTGCCTGGAGTATGGCCAGCGGGAGTTCCGGGGAGCTGTTTTTT
TRBD2,TRBJ2-1,-,TRBV7-2,CASSFLGGGAYNEQFF,TGTGCCAGCAGCTTCCTCGGCGGGGGGGCCTACAATGAGCAGTTCTTC
-,TRBJ2-2,-,TRBV6-1,CASSLRTETGELFF,TGTGCCAGCAGTCTGAGGACTGAGACCGGGGAGCTGTTTTTT
-,TRBJ1-1,-,TRBV27,CASSLSGGGDTEAFF,TGTGCCAGCAGTTTATCAGGGGGAGGGGACACTGAAGCTTTCTTT
-,TRBJ1-2,-,TRBV10-3,CAISESVAGYGYTF,TGTGCCATCAGTGAGTCAGTTGCAGGGTATGGCTACACCTTC
TRBD1,TRBJ1-5,-,TRBV19,CASSAWDSLAQPQHF,TGTGCCAGTAGTGCCTGGGACAGCCTCGCTCAGCCCCAGCATTTT
TRBD2,TRBJ2-3,-,TRBV20-1,CSAKLFGGSGIVADTQYF,TGCAGTGCCAAGCTCTTCGGGGGGAGCGGGATTGTGGCAGATACGCAGTATTTT
-,TRBJ2-7,-,TRBV12-3/TRBV12-4,CASSLTGGGGEDEQYF,TGTGCCAGCAGTCTCACAGGAGGTGGGGGAGAGGACGAGCAGTACTTC
-,TRBJ2-3,few,TRBV29-1,CSVERPTDTQYF,TGCAGCGTTGAACGGCCCACAGATACGCAGTATTTT
-,TRBJ2-5,few,TRBV27,CASSLNQETQYF,TGTGCCAGCAGTTTAAACCAAGAGACCCAGTACTTC
-,TRBJ2-7,-,TRBV4-1,CASSQGAGELGEQYF,TGCGCCAGCAGCCAAGGGGCAGGGGAATTGGGGGAGCAGTACTTC
-,TRBJ2-3,-,TRBV27,CASSKRAPTDTQYF,TGTGCCAGCAGTAAGAGGGCCCCCACAGATACGCAGTATTTT
-,TRBJ1-4,-,TRBV14,CASSQGDGTNEKLFF,TGTGCCAGCAGCCAAGGGGACGGGACTAATGAAAAACTGTTTTTT